This TCR beta chain was recorded in a study of blood T cell repertoires in COVID-19. In the study overall: PBMCs, B-cell-depleted T cells, or T cells provided the cDNA or gDNA that made up the material.

Germline V gene data show CDR1 as SGHTA and CDR2 as FQGNSA. Trimming removed 4 bases from V and 6 bases from J, with 11 bases in between. This CDR3 is built from 13 residues. Living in 24 US areas, the participants were between roughly 18 and 90 years of age. Some clones are missing from TCRdb's copy, which holds only in-frame ones; the method was immunoSEQ multiplex PCR. The sample carries 250,000 or so clones, 80% to 85% recorded once. This sequence joins TRBV7-2 and TRBJ2-3; no definite D call. The sequence was obtained from a man in his forties or fifties who had recovered from COVID-19. The sequencing sample was made of PBMCs or T cells enriched from blood (not recorded which). The CDR3 DNA is TGTGCCAGCAGCTCTACCCTCTGGGATACGCAGTATTTT. This encodes CASSSTLWDTQYF.